One and the same sample provided the 15 T cell receptor beta chains below, sequenced in a study of blood T cell repertoires in COVID-19. Libraries were prepared by immunoSEQ multiplex PCR; TCRdb keeps only in-frame clonotypes and omits some of them. The sample shows 20,000 to 25,000 clones, roughly 84% of them seen only once. The sample consisted of peripheral blood. The receptors stem from a man between 70 and 80 years old with acute or convalescent COVID-19.

The genes are TRBV7-9 and TRBJ1-6, with 11 bases that match TRBD1. CDR1 and CDR2 from the germline V gene are SEHNR and FQNEAQ (reference sequence). The length of the CDR3 is 15 residues. Trimming took 7 bases from V and 4 from J; bases not matched to a gene: 3. The CDR3 bases are TGTGCCAGCACCGGGGACAGGGGGTATAATTCACCCCTCCACTTT. Protein product: CASTGDRGYNSPLHF.

The chain combines TRBV28 with TRBJ1-4; possible D gene TRBD1, 6 bases. V gave up 5 bases and J gave up 8 bases, with 15 bases separating them. The CDR3 sequence is 14 residues long. The V gene's germline CDR1 is MDHEN and CDR2 SYDVKM. The CDR3 nucleotides are TGTGCCAGCAGTCCCCCCAGGGGAGGGGAAAAACTGTTTTTT. Protein product: CASSPPRGGEKLFF.

V and J are TRBV27 and TRBJ2-1, with D possibly being TRBD1 (6 bases). CDR3 length: 14 residues. Germline-derived CDR1 and CDR2 are MNHEY and SMNVEV (reference sequence). Trimming took 1 base from V and 7 from J, leaving 11 bases between them. For the CDR3, the DNA is TGTGCCAGCAGTTTATTTCCAGGGGATAATGAGCAGTTCTTC. Protein sequence: CASSLFPGDNEQFF.

The chain joins TRBV7-2 to TRBJ1-4; TRBD1 matches 10 bases. The germline CDR1 and CDR2 sequences are SGHTA and FQGNSA. The CDR3 length is 15 residues. J lost 4 bases, V lost 5 bases, and 4 bases had no gene match. The CDR3 DNA sequence: TGTGCCAGCAGCGAGACAGGGGGCGATAATGAAAAACTGTTTTTT. This encodes CASSETGGDNEKLFF.

The gene calls are TRBV27 and TRBJ1-5; a possible D gene is TRBD1 (5 bases). Trimming left V 6 bases short and J 0 bases short, with 18 bases between. Per the germline V gene, CDR1 is MNHEY and CDR2 is SMNVEV (reference sequence). The CDR3 loop spans 17 amino acids. CDR3 region: CASSPRAGWDSNQPQHF. The DNA of the CDR3 is TGTGCCAGCAGCCCTCGGGCAGGGTGGGATAGCAATCAGCCCCAGCATTTT.

The rearrangement uses TRBV15 and TRBJ2-1, with 8 bases fitting TRBD1. The CDR3 sequence is 14 residues long. The V segment lost 6 bases and the J segment 6 bases; nucleotides outside the gene matches: 7. Germline CDR1 is LNHNV and CDR2 is YYDKDF (reference sequence). The CDR3 nucleotides are TGTGCCACCAGTTTGGGACAGGCCCCCAATGAGCAGTTCTTC. Translated: CATSLGQAPNEQFF.

V is TRBV30 and J is TRBJ1-5; 8 bases match TRBD1. The CDR3 contains 15 residues. Losses at the gene ends were 2 bases for V and 4 bases for J; bases not matched to a gene: 7. CDR1 is GTSNPN and CDR2 is SVGIG in the germline V gene (reference sequence). The chain's CDR3 is CAWSRDRGNNQPQHF. The CDR3 nucleotides are TGTGCCTGGAGTCGCGACAGGGGAAATAATCAGCCCCAGCATTTT.

The chain has TRBV19 and TRBJ1-1; the match to TRBD1 covers 8 bases. The CDR3 contains 14 residues. V shed 6 bases and J 4 bases; nucleotides not matched to a gene: 7. CDR1 and CDR2 from the germline V gene are LNHDA and SQIVND (reference sequence). The CDR3 coding sequence is TGTGCCAGTAGGGGGTTGACAGGGGTCACTGAAGCTTTCTTT. Encoded protein: CASRGLTGVTEAFF.

The genes are TRBV6-5 and TRBJ1-2; D perhaps matches TRBD1 (6 bases). Germline V gene lookup returns CDR1 MNHEY and CDR2 SVGAGI. This CDR3 region has 14 residues. The ends were cut back, 6 bases at V and 3 bases at J, with 14 bases in the middle. CDR3 sequence (DNA): TGTGCCAGCAGGAGAATCAGGGGATACTATGGCTACACCTTC. Its protein product is CASRRIRGYYGYTF.

The V call is TRBV7-6, the J call TRBJ1-2; 9 bases align to TRBD1. The CDR3 is 15 residues long. The V gene end was trimmed by 6 bases and the J gene end by 7 bases; junction bases not matched to a gene: 12. CDR1 and CDR2 (germline): SGHVS, FNYEAQ. CDR3 bases: TGTGCCAGCAGTCTCGGGACAGGGACTATGGGTGGCTACACCTTC. Translating gives CASSLGTGTMGGYTF.

CDR3 amino acids: CASSENAREKLFF. The DNA for the CDR3 is TGTGCCAGCAGTGAAAACGCGCGGGAAAAACTGTTTTTT. The chain employs TRBV25-1 and TRBJ1-4; unclear D gene. Germline V gene lookup returns CDR1 MGHDK and CDR2 SYGVNS. The ends were cut back, 2 bases at V and 8 bases at J, with 9 bases in the middle. The CDR3 has 13 residues.

This chain connects TRBV4-3 to TRBJ2-1, with D perhaps matching TRBD1 (5 bases). Germline V gene sequence: CDR1 LGHNA, CDR2 YSLEER. Trimming stripped 4 bases from V and 3 bases from J, with 16 bases between. The CDR3 consists of 16 residues. Here the CDR3 reads CASSRWQGTYYNEQFF. Written as DNA, the CDR3 is TGCGCCAGCAGCCGTTGGCAGGGTACTTACTACAATGAGCAGTTCTTC.

V usage is TRBV5-6 and J usage is TRBJ1-4; no reliable D call. The ends were cut back, 0 bases at V and 8 bases at J, with 11 bases in the middle. The CDR3 covers 14 residues. From germline, CDR1 is SGHDT and CDR2 YYEEEE. CDR3 sequence (DNA): TGTGCCAGCAGCTTGGGCCAGCGTCGCGAAAAACTGTTTTTT. Its protein product is CASSLGQRREKLFF.

The chain uses TRBV18 and TRBJ1-1; perhaps TRBD1 as D (6 bases). Germline V gives CDR1 KGHSH, CDR2 LQKENI. CDR3 length equals 16 residues. The V gene lost 1 base and the J gene lost 1 base, with 13 bases spanning the gap. This CDR3 is CASSPLLGAENTEAFF. The CDR3 bases are TGTGCCAGCTCACCACTGCTGGGGGCTGAGAACACTGAAGCTTTCTTT.

The chain carries TRBV24-1 and TRBJ1-2; perhaps TRBD1 as D (5 bases). The CDR3 totals 15 residues. The V end lost 4 bases, the J end lost 4 bases, and 15 bases lay between the germline ends. Per the germline V gene, CDR1 is KGHDR and CDR2 is SFDVKD. The CDR3 nucleotides read TGTGCCACCAGTGACCCTGGGGCATCCCTCTATGGCTACACCTTC. Its protein is CATSDPGASLYGYTF.